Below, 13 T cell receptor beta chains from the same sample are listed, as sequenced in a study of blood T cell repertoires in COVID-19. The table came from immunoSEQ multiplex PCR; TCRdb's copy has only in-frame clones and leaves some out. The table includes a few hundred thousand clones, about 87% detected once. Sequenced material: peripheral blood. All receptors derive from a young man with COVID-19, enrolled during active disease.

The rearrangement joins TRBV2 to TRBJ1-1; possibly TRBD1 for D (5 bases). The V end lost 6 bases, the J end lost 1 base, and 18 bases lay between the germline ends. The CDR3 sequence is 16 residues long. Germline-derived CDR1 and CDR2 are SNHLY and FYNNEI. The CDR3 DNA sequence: TGTGCCAGCAGATTTACAGGCATAAGGGGGAACACTGAAGCTTTCTTT. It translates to CASRFTGIRGNTEAFF. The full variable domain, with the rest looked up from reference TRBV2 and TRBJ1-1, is EPEVTQTPSHQVTQMGQEVILRCVPISNHLYFYWYRQILGQKVEFLVSFYNNEISEKSEIFDDQFSVERPDGSNFTLKIRSTKLEDSAMYFCASRFTGIRGNTEAFFGQGTRLTVV.

The CDR3 spells CASSARGGESSYEQYF. The DNA of the CDR3 is TGTGCCAGCAGCGCACGCGGGGGGGAGAGCTCCTACGAGCAGTACTTC. J is TRBJ2-7 and V is TRBV7-6; 9 bases align to TRBD2. There are 16 residues in the CDR3. With V trimmed by 5 bases and J by 0 bases, 8 bases remained unmatched. CDR1 SGHVS and CDR2 FNYEAQ come from the germline V gene.

The CDR3 nucleotides are TGCGCCACACGCGAAGCGGGCGACACTGAAGCTTTCTTT. Translating gives CATREAGDTEAFF. The V call is TRBV10-1, the J call TRBJ1-1; D call uncertain. The CDR3 length is 13 residues. Trimming took off 10 bases at V and 3 bases at J, with 15 bases between the two ends. The germline CDR1 and CDR2 sequences are WNHNN and SYGVQD (reference sequence).

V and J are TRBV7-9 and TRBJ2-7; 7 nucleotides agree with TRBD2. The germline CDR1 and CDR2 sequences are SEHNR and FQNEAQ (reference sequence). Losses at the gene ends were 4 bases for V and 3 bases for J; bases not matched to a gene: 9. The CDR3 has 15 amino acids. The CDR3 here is CASSSGLLINYEQYF. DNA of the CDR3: TGTGCCAGCAGCTCGGGACTACTCATTAACTACGAGCAGTACTTC.

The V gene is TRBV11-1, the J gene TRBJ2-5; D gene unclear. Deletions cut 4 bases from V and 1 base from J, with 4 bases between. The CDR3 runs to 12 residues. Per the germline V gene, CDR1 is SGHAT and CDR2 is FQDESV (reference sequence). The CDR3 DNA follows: TGTGCCAGCAGCTCCTTCCAAGAGACCCAGTACTTC. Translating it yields CASSSFQETQYF.

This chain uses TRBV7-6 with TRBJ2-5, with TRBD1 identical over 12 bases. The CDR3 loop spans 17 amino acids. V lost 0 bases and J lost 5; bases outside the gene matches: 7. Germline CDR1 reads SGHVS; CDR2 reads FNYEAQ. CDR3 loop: CASSLAAGQGARETQYF. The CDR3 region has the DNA TGTGCCAGCAGCTTAGCGGCGGGACAGGGGGCGCGGGAGACCCAGTACTTC.

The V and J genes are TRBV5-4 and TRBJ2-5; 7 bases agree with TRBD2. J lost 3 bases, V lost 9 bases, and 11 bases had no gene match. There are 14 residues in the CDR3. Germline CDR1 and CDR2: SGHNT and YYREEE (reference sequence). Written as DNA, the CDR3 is TGTGCCACCCAGCCCGGTCGGGGGGAAGAGACCCAGTACTTC. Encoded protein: CATQPGRGEETQYF.

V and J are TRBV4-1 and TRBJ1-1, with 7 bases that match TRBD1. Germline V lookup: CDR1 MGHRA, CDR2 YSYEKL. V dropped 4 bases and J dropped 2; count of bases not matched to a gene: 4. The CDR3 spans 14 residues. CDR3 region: CASSLYRGNTEAFF. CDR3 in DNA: TGCGCCAGCAGCCTTTACAGGGGTAACACTGAAGCTTTCTTT.

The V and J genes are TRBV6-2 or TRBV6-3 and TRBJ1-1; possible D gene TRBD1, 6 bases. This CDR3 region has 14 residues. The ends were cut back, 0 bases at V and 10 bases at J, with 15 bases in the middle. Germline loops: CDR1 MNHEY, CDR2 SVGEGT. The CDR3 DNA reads TGTGCCAGCAGTTACTCAACACAGGGTTTTGGAGCTTTCTTT. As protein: CASSYSTQGFGAFF.

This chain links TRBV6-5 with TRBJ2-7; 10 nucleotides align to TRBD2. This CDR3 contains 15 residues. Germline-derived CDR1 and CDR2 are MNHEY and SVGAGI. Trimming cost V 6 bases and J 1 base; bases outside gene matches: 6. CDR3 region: CASRASGSISYEQYF. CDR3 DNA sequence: TGTGCCAGCAGGGCTAGCGGGAGTATTTCCTACGAGCAGTACTTC.

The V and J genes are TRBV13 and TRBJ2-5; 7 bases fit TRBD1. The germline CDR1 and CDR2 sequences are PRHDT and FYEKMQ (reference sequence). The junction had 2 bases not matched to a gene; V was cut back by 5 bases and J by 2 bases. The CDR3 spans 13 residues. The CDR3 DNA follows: TGTGCCAGCAGCGAGGGACAGCAAGAGACCCAGTACTTC. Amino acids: CASSEGQQETQYF.

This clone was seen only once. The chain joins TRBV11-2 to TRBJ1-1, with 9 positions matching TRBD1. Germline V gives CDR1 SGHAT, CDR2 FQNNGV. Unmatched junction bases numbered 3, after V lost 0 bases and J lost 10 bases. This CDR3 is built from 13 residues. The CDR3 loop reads CASSLEVGQGAFF. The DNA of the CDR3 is TGTGCCAGCAGCTTAGAAGTGGGACAGGGAGCTTTCTTT.

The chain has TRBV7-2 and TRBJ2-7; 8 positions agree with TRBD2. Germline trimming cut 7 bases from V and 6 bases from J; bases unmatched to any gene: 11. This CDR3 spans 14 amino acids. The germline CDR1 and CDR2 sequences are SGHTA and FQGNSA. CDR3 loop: CASTKLGLDPEQYF. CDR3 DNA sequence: TGTGCCAGCACTAAACTGGGACTAGATCCCGAGCAGTACTTC.